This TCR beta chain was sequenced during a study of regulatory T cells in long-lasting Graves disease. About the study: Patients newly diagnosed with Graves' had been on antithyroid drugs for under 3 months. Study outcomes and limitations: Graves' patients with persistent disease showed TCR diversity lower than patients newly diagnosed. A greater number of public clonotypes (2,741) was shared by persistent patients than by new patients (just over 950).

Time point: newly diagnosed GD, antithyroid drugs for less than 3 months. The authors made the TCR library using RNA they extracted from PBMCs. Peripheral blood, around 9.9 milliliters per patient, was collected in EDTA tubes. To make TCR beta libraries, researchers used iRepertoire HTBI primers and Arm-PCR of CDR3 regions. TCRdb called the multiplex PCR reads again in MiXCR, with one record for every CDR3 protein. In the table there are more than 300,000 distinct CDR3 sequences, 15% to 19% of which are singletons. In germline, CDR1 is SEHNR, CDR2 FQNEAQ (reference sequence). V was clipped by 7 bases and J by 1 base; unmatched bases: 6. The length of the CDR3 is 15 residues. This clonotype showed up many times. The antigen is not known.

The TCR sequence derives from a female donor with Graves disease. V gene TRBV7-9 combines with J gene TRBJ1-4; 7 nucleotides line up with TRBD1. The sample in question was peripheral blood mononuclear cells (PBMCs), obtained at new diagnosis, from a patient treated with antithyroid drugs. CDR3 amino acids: CASNPQGGTNEKLFF. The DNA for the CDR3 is TGTGCCAGCAACCCCCAGGGGGGAACTAATGAAAAACTGTTTTTT.